This T cell receptor (beta chain) was captured in a study of blood T cell repertoires in COVID-19 (dated by TCRdb to 2020 to 2022). For the wider study: Samples covering the acute and convalescent phases of COVID-19 were provided by collaborators in the United States, Italy and Spain. The repertoires were made available in a free public database intended to serve as a resource for research on the immune response to SARS-CoV-2. Samples came from the ongoing ImmuneRACE study (first 160 participants) plus 1,254 subjects from 6 global collaborators. The prospective study material was composed of cDNA or gDNA derived from T cells, B-cell-depleted T cells, or PBMCs. The sample metadata nearly always contained a de-identified subject ID, COVID-19 status, age in years and sex. Deeply sampled blood TCRbeta repertoires from subjects exposed to, actively infected with, or recovered from COVID-19 were included in the dataset. Where available, HLA class I and class II types were obtained from metadata supplied by the sample provider rather than from assay-based typing. What the authors observed across the whole study: The amount of clinical and demographic metadata varied by source and participant and was provided uncurated.

TCRbeta CDR3 regions were amplified from genomic DNA by means of the immunoSEQ Assay, a bias-controlled multiplex PCR. In the authors' own workflow: The number of nucleated cells in each sample was estimated by amplification of reference gene primers within the assay. To quantify the absolute abundance of each unique TCRbeta CDR3 rearrangement, sequence reads were collapsed and filtered. For each sample, productive Simpson clonality was calculated by taking the square root of Simpson's diversity index across productive rearrangements. Not all clones reach the TCRdb copy of this immuneACCESS table, which keeps in-frame sequences only. Checked studies attribute under half of the gap to unresolved V genes and leave the rest unexplained. The V and J calls and the clone size are those of that table, but D and trimming were determined from the DNA. This sample is represented by some 160,000 clones; around 83% of them were singletons. The top ten clonotypes cover about 1.6% of the sample.

Of note for this clone: Its antigen is still unknown. Nothing much larger sits one base from this clone, and base qualities are not available.

Each collaborating institution followed its own protocols to collect whole blood in K2EDTA tubes. For TCRbeta analysis, collaborators shipped samples as frozen whole blood, isolated PBMCs, or DNA extracted from either of those sample types. Deletion took 5 bases off V and 2 bases off J, with a span of 7 bases between the germline ends. The CDR3, from cysteine to phenylalanine, totals 12 residues. This entry keeps only the CDR3 DNA: 36 bases, framed from base 1. The rearrangement combines TRBV12-3 or TRBV12-4 with TRBJ2-7; 6 matching bases give a weak D call of TRBD1. The material sequenced was peripheral blood. The sequence was collected from a human donor in a cohort sampled during active COVID-19. The DNA sequence is TGTGCCAGCAGTACAGGGACCTACGAGCAGTACTTC. Its amino acids are CASSTGTYEQYF.